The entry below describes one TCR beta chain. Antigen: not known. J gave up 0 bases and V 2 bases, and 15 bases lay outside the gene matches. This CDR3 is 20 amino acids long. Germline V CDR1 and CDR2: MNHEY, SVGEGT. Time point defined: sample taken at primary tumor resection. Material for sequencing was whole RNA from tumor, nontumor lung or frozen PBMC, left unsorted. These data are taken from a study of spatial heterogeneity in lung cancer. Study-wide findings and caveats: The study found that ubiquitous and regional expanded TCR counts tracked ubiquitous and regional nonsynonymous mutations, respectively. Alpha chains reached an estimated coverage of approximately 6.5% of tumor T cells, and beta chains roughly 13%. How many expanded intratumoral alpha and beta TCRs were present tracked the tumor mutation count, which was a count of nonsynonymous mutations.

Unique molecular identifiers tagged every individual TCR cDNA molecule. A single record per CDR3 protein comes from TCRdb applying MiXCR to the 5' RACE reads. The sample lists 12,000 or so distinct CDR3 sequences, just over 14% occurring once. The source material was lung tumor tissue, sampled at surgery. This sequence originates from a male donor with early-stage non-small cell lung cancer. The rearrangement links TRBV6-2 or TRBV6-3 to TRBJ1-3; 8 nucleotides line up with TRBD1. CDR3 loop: CASSYRDRTRGSHSGNTIYF. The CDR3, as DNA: TGTGCCAGCAGTTACCGGGACAGGACGAGAGGATCCCACTCTGGAAACACCATATATTTT.